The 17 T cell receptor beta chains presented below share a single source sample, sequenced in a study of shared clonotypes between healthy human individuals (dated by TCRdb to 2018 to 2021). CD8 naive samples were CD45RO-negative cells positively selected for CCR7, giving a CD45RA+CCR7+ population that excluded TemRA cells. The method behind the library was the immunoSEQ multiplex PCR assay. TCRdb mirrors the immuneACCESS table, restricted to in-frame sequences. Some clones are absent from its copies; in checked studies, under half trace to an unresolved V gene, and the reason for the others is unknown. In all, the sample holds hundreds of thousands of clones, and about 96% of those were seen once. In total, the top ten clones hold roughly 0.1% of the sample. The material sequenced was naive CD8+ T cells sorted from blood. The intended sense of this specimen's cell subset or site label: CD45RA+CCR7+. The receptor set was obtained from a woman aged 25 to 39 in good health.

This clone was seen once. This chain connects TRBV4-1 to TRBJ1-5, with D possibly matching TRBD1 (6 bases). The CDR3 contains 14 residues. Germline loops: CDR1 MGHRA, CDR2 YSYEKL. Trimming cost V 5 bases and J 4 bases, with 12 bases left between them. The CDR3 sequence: CASSYRVLNQPQHF. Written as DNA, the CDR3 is TGCGCCAGCAGCTACAGGGTGCTGAATCAGCCCCAGCATTTT.

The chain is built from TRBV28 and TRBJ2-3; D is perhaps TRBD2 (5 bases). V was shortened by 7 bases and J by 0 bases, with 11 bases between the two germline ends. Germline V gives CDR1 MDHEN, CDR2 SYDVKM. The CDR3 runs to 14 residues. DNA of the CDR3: TGTGCCAGCACCCAATGGACTAGCACAGATACGCAGTATTTT. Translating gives CASTQWTSTDTQYF. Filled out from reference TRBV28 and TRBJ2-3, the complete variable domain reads DVKVTQSSRYLVKRTGEKVFLECVQDMDHENMFWYRQDPGLGLRLIYFSYDVKMKEKGDIPEGYSVSREKKERFSLILESASTNQTSMYLCASTQWTSTDTQYFGPGTRLTVL.

The CDR3 reads CASGLIEGADTEAFF. CDR3 in DNA: TGTGCTAGTGGTTTGATTGAGGGGGCCGACACTGAAGCTTTCTTT. This chain uses TRBV12-5 with TRBJ1-1, with 7 bases identical to TRBD1. There are 15 residues in the CDR3. Germline CDR1 reads LGHNT; CDR2 reads FRNRAP. Trimming took 2 bases from V and 3 from J; bases not matched to a gene: 6.

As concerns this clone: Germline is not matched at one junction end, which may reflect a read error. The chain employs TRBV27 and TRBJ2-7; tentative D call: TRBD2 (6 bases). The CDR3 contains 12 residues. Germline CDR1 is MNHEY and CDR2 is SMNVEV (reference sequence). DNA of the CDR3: TGTGCCAGCAGTTTGGGGGGTAGAGCGGAGATTTTC. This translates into CASSLGGRAEIF.

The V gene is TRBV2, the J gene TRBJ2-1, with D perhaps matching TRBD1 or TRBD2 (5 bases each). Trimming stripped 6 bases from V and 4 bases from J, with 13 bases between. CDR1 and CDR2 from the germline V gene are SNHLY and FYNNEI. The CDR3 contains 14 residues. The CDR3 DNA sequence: TGTGCCAGCAGCCCAAACGGGGCTTACAATGAGCAGTTCTTC. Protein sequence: CASSPNGAYNEQFF. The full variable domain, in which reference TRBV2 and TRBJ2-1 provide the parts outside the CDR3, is EPEVTQTPSHQVTQMGQEVILRCVPISNHLYFYWYRQILGQKVEFLVSFYNNEISEKSEIFDDQFSVERPDGSNFTLKIRSTKLEDSAMYFCASSPNGAYNEQFFGPGTRLTVL.

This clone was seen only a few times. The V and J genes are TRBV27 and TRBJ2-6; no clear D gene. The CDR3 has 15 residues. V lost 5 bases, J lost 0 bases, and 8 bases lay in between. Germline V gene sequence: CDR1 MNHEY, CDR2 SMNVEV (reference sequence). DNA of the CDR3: TGTGCCAGCAGTCAGACGGCCTCTGGGGCCAACGTCCTGACTTTC. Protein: CASSQTASGANVLTF.

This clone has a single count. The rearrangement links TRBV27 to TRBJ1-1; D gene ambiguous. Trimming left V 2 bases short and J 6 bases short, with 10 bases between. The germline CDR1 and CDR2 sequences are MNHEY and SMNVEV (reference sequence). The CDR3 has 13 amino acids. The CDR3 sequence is CASSLSRKSEAFF. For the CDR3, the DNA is TGTGCCAGCAGTTTAAGCAGGAAATCTGAAGCTTTCTTT.

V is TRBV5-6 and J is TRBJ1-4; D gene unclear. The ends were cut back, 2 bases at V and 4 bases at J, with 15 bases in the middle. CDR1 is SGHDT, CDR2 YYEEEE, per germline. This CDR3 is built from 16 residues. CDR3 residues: CASSFFSRPYNEKLFF. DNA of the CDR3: TGTGCCAGCAGCTTCTTTTCGAGACCCTATAATGAAAAACTGTTTTTT.

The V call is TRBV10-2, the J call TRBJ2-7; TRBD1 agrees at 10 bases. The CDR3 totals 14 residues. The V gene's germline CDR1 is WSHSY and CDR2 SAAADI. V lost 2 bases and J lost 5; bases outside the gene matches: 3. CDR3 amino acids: CASSEGDRGNEQYF. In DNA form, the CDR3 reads TGCGCCAGCAGTGAGGGGGACAGGGGCAACGAGCAGTACTTC.

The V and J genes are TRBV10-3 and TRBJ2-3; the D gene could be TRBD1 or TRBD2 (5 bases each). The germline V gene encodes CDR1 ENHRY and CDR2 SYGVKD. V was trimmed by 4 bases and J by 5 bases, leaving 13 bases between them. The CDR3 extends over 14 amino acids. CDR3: CAISVEGREDTQYF. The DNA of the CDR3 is TGTGCCATCAGTGTTGAGGGGCGAGAAGATACGCAGTATTTT.

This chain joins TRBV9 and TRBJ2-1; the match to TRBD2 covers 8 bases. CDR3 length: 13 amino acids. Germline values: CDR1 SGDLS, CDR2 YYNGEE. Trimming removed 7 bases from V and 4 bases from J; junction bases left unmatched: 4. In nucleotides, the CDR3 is TGTGCCAGCGGCCTAGCGGGTTACAATGAGCAGTTCTTC. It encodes CASGLAGYNEQFF. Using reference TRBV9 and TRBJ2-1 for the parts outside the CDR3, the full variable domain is DSGVTQTPKHLITATGQRVTLRCSPRSGDLSVYWYQQSLDQGLQFLIQYYNGEERAKGNILERFSAQQFPDLHSELNLSSLELGDSALYFCASGLAGYNEQFFGPGTRLTVL.

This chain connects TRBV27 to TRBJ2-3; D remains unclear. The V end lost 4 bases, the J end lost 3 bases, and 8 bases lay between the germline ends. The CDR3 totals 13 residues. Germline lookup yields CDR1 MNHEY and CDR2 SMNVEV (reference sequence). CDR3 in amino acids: CASSSQATDTQYF. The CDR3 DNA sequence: TGTGCCAGCAGTTCCCAAGCTACAGATACGCAGTATTTT.

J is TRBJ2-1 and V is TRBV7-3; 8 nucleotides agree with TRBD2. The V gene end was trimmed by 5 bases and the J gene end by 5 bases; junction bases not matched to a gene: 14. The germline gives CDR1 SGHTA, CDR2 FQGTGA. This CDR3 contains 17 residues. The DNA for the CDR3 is TGTGCCAGCAGCCACGGACTAGCCCCCCGAATCAACAATGAGCAGTTCTTC. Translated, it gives CASSHGLAPRINNEQFF.

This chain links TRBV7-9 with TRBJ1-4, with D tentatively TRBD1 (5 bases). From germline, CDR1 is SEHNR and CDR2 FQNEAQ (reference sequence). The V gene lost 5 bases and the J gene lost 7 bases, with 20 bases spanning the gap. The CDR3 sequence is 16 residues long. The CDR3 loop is CASSNPGTEKGEKLFF. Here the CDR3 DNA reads TGTGCCAGCAGCAACCCCGGGACTGAAAAGGGTGAAAAACTGTTTTTT. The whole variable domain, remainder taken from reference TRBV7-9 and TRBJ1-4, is DTGVSQNPRHKITKRGQNVTFRCDPISEHNRLYWYRQTLGQGPEFLTYFQNEAQLEKSRLLSDRFSAERPKGSFSTLEIQRTEQGDSAMYLCASSNPGTEKGEKLFFGSGTQLSVL.

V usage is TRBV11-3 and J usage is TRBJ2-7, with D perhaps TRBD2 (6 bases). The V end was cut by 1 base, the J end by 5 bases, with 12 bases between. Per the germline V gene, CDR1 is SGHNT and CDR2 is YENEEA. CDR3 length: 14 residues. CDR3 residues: CASSLAGGWNEQYF. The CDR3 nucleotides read TGTGCCAGCAGCTTAGCCGGGGGTTGGAACGAGCAGTACTTC.

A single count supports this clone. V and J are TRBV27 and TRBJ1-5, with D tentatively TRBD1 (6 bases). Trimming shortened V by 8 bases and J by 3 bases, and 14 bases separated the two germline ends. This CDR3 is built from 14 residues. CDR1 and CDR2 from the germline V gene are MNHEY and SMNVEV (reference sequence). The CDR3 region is CASPIRGHNQPQHF. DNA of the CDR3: TGTGCCAGCCCCATTAGGGGACACAATCAGCCCCAGCATTTT.

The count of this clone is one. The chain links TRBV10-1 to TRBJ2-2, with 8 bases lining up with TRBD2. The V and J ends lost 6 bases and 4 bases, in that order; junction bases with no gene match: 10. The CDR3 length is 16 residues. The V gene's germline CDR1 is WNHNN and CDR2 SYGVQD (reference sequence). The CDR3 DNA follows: TGCGCCAGCAGCTCTCACACGGGAGGGCGCACCGGGGAGCTGTTTTTT. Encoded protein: CASSSHTGGRTGELFF.